This entry lists 17 T cell receptor beta chains sequenced from one sample in a study of blood T cell repertoires in COVID-19. Profiled with immunoSEQ multiplex PCR; TCRdb holds only in-frame clones, not every one. The sample contains a few hundred thousand clones, less than 85% of which appear only once. The sample comprised peripheral blood. The receptors come from a woman between 18 and 29 years old with acute or convalescent COVID-19.

The chain uses TRBV28 and TRBJ2-7; TRBD2 aligns across 7 bases. CDR1 is MDHEN and CDR2 is SYDVKM in the germline V gene. V was clipped by 4 bases and J by 5 bases; unmatched bases: 8. CDR3 length equals 14 residues. This CDR3 is CASSSSGILDEQYF. The CDR3 region has the DNA TGTGCCAGCAGTTCGAGCGGGATCCTGGACGAGCAGTACTTC.

This chain joins TRBV6-6 and TRBJ2-3; 7 bases are shared with TRBD2. CDR3 length: 15 residues. The V segment lost 11 bases and the J segment 3 bases; nucleotides outside the gene matches: 14. Germline CDR1 and CDR2: MNHNY and SVGAGI (reference sequence). CDR3 in DNA: TGTGCCCATGGTCCTGGGAGGGCCACGACAGATACGCAGTATTTT. Residues: CAHGPGRATTDTQYF.

This clone was recorded a few times. The genes are TRBV6-5 and TRBJ2-5; D possibly corresponds to TRBD2 (6 bases). The V gene's germline CDR1 is MNHEY and CDR2 SVGAGI. The CDR3 has 15 residues. The ends were cut back, 0 bases at V and 2 bases at J, with 10 bases in the middle. The CDR3 sequence: CASSYSGGGQETQYF. The CDR3 DNA reads TGTGCCAGCAGTTACTCGGGTGGGGGGCAAGAGACCCAGTACTTC.

This clone was observed a single time. This chain links TRBV6-1 with TRBJ2-6; 8 bases are a match to TRBD1. V was clipped by 4 bases and J by 2 bases; unmatched bases: 4. The CDR3 has 16 amino acids. Germline V gene data show CDR1 as MNHNS and CDR2 as SASEGT. In DNA, the CDR3 is TGTGCCAGCAGTGGACAGGGGCCGGCTGGGGCCAACGTCCTGACTTTC. It specifies CASSGQGPAGANVLTF.

The chain has TRBV7-8 and TRBJ2-3; TRBD2 matches 8 bases. The V gene's germline CDR1 is SGHVS and CDR2 FQNEAQ. The CDR3 is 17 residues long. J was trimmed by 5 bases and V by 4 bases; bases with no gene match: 14. The CDR3 reads CASSSQLAGPVKDTQYF. The CDR3 DNA follows: TGTGCCAGCAGCTCTCAGTTAGCGGGACCCGTGAAAGATACGCAGTATTTT. Combining the CDR3 with reference TRBV7-8 and TRBJ2-3 gives the whole variable domain GAGVSQSPRYKVAKRGQDVALRCDPISGHVSLFWYQQALGQGPEFLTYFQNEAQLDKSGLPSDRFFAERPEGSVSTLKIQRTQQEDSAVYLCASSSQLAGPVKDTQYFGPGTRLTVL.

V gene TRBV11-2 combines with J gene TRBJ2-3; 9 bases fit TRBD2. CDR1 is SGHAT, CDR2 FQNNGV, per germline. J gave up 4 bases and V 5 bases, and 13 bases lay outside the gene matches. The CDR3 is made up of 17 amino acids. The CDR3 reads CASSPAIAGDFADTQYF. In nucleotides, the CDR3 is TGTGCCAGCAGCCCCGCGATAGCGGGAGATTTTGCAGATACGCAGTATTTT.

A remark on this clone: Additional DNA sequences in this sample encode the identical CDR3. The rearrangement joins TRBV15 to TRBJ2-7; D is uncertain. V was clipped by 1 base and J by 5 bases, with 9 bases between them. This CDR3 has 13 amino acids. Germline V gives CDR1 LNHNV, CDR2 YYDKDF (reference sequence). The CDR3 sequence is CATSRGPADEQYF. The CDR3 nucleotides read TGTGCCACCAGCAGAGGGCCCGCGGACGAGCAGTACTTC.

J is TRBJ1-2 and V is TRBV5-6; D possibly corresponds to TRBD1 (6 bases). There are 14 residues in the CDR3. V lost 5 bases, J lost 0 bases, and 11 bases lay in between. Germline assignment: CDR1 SGHDT and CDR2 YYEEEE. The CDR3 DNA sequence: TGTGCCAGCAGACCGGACAGCACTAACTATGGCTACACCTTC. As protein: CASRPDSTNYGYTF.

The V and J genes are TRBV5-1 and TRBJ2-3; D is undetermined. The germline CDR1 and CDR2 sequences are SGHRS and YFSETQ. The CDR3 has 16 amino acids. V dropped 4 bases and J dropped 2 bases, with 17 bases sitting between them. CDR3 DNA: TGCGCCAGCAGCCAAGTCTTTGGGCCTTTCACAGATACGCAGTATTTT. Its translation: CASSQVFGPFTDTQYF.

The chain links TRBV9 to TRBJ2-1; tentative D call: TRBD2 (5 bases). Per germline, CDR1 SGDLS and CDR2 YYNGEE. Between the trimmed V and J ends, which lost 0 bases and 8 bases, there was a span of 15 bases. The CDR3 contains 15 residues. This chain's CDR3 is CASSVGGSGFDEQFF. The CDR3 nucleotides read TGTGCCAGCAGCGTAGGAGGGAGTGGGTTCGATGAGCAGTTCTTC.

V usage is TRBV28 and J usage is TRBJ1-5, with a possible D match to TRBD1 (5 bases). V was shortened by 3 bases and J by 4 bases, with 13 bases between the two germline ends. Germline loops: CDR1 MDHEN, CDR2 SYDVKM. CDR3 length: 15 residues. In nucleotides, the CDR3 is TGTGCCAGCAGTTTCTTTCGGGCAGGGAATCAGCCCCAGCATTTT. Protein sequence: CASSFFRAGNQPQHF.

This chain uses TRBV30 with TRBJ2-1, with 11 bases aligning to TRBD2. There are 14 residues in the CDR3. With V trimmed by 5 bases and J by 4 bases, 4 bases remained unmatched. The V gene's germline CDR1 is GTSNPN and CDR2 SVGIG (reference sequence). The CDR3 DNA reads as TGTGCCTGGGGGGGACTAGCGGATTACAATGAGCAGTTCTTC. It yields the protein CAWGGLADYNEQFF. Combining the CDR3 with reference TRBV30 and TRBJ2-1 gives the whole variable domain SQTIHQWPATLVQPVGSPLSLECTVEGTSNPNLYWYRQAAGRGLQLLFYSVGIGQISSEVPQNLSASRPQDRQFILSSKKLLLSDSGFYLCAWGGLADYNEQFFGPGTRLTVL.

This chain connects TRBV21-1 to TRBJ2-3; the table calls TRBD2, which could not be checked here. TRBV21-1 is annotated as a pseudogene. The CDR3 spans 13 residues. The CDR3 loop reads CASSKAEASAWYF. CDR3 coding DNA: TGTGCCAGCAGCAAAGCGGAGGCGTCTGCCTGGTATTTT.

V usage is TRBV5-1 and J usage is TRBJ2-5, with TRBD2 as a possible D gene (5 bases). Trimming took 2 bases from V and 5 from J, leaving 13 bases between them. The germline CDR1 and CDR2 sequences are SGHRS and YFSETQ. This CDR3 has 14 residues. Here the CDR3 DNA reads TGCGCCAGCAGCTTTGAGCGGCCCACGGAGACCCAGTACTTC. This encodes CASSFERPTETQYF.

This clone was seen just once. The genes are TRBV7-2 and TRBJ2-5, with D hard to call. The CDR3 extends over 13 amino acids. Germline V gene sequence: CDR1 SGHTA, CDR2 FQGNSA. The V and J ends lost 1 base and 5 bases respectively, with 8 bases between them. The CDR3 nucleotides read TGTGCCAGCAGCTTAGGTTCTCAGGAGACCCAGTACTTC. Its translation: CASSLGSQETQYF. The complete variable domain, with remaining parts taken from reference TRBV7-2 and TRBJ2-5, reads GAGVSQSPSNKVTEKGKDVELRCDPISGHTALYWYRQSLGQGLEFLIYFQGNSAPDKSGLPSDRFSAERTGGSVSTLTIQRTQQEDSAVYLCASSLGSQETQYFGPGTRLLVL.

This clone was seen only a few times. V and J are TRBV2 and TRBJ2-7; 9 positions agree with TRBD2. V dropped 6 bases and J dropped 4; count of bases not matched to a gene: 1. Germline V gives CDR1 SNHLY, CDR2 FYNNEI. This CDR3 is built from 12 residues. This CDR3 is CASRTSGYEQYF. CDR3 in DNA: TGTGCCAGCAGGACTAGCGGTTACGAGCAGTACTTC.

This clone was detected only once. This chain uses TRBV6-2 or TRBV6-3 with TRBJ2-7, with D maybe TRBD2 (6 bases). Germline V gene sequence: CDR1 MNHEY, CDR2 SVGEGT. The CDR3 covers 15 residues. The V end lost 3 bases, the J end lost 6 bases, and 18 bases lay between the germline ends. The CDR3 region is CASSYPGTHPGEQYF. CDR3 in DNA: TGTGCCAGCAGTTATCCCGGGACTCACCCGGGCGAGCAGTACTTC.